The table lists the clone carrying this T cell receptor beta chain with a few counts. Its antigen is not known. At one end the junction does not follow the germline gene, possibly because of a read error. The sample comes from a study of blood T cells in healthy people across ages. Overall study findings and caveats: The study found more naive CD4+ cells and higher diversity in long-lived than aged donors. While age rose, TCR beta diversity per million T cells dropped in a roughly linear way. A strong correlation was found between TCR beta diversity and the percentage of naive T cells.

Germline loops: CDR1 ENHRY, CDR2 SYGVKD. The CDR3 covers 15 residues. It was with a sample-barcoded 5' primer and a J-beta primer mix that a second PCR of about 6 to 12 cycles was run. TCRdb re-called the 5' RACE reads through MiXCR, storing one row per CDR3 protein. The sample carries roughly 1,700,000 distinct CDR3 sequences, 28% recorded once. The genes are TRBV10-3 and TRBJ2-2; TRBD2 aligns across 12 bases. Sequencing used blood. The sequence was collected from a woman in her twenties or thirties in good health. The CDR3 sequence is CAVGLAGTNTRELFF. The CDR3 nucleotides are TGTGCCGTCGGACTAGCGGGGACGAACACCCGGGAGCTGTTTTTT.